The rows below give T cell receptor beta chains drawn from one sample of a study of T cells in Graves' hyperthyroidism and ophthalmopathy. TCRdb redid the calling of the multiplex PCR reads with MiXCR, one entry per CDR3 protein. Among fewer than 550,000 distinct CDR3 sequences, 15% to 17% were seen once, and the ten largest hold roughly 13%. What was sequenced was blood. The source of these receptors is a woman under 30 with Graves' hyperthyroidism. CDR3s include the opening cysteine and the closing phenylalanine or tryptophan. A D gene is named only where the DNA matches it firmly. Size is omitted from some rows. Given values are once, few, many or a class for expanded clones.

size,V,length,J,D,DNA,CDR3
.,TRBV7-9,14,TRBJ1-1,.,TGTGCCAGCGGCTTACTTCGGATAGGCACTGAAGCTTTCTTT,CASGLLRIGTEAFF
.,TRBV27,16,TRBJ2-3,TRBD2,TGTGCCAGCAGTCGGACTAGCGGGGGGTTCACAGATACGCAGTATTTT,CASSRTSGGFTDTQYF
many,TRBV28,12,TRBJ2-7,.,TGTGCCAGCAGCCCTGACATCTACGAGCAGTACTTC,CASSPDIYEQYF
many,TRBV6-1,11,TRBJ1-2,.,TGTGCCAGCAGTTACGGGACCGGCTACACCTTC,CASSYGTGYTF
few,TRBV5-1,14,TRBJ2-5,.,TGCGCCAGCAGCAGTATTGGGGGAGGAGAGACCCAGTACTTC,CASSSIGGGETQYF
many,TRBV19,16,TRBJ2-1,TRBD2,TGTGCCAGTAGCTCCGGGACTAGCGGGGGGGACAATGAGCAGTTCTTC,CASSSGTSGGDNEQFF
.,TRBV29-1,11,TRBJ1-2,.,TGCAGCGTTTGGGTCGACTATGGCTACACCTTC,CSVWVDYGYTF
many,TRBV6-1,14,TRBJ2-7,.,TGTGCCACCGAAAAAGAGGGGTCGAGCTACGAGCAGTACTTC,CATEKEGSSYEQYF
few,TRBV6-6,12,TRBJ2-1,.,TGTGCCAGCAGTTACTTGGACGGGGAGCAGTTCTTC,CASSYLDGEQFF
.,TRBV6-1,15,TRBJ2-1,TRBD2,TGCGCCAGCAGCTCCGGGACTAGAGTATACAATGAGCAGTTCTTC,CASSSGTRVYNEQFF
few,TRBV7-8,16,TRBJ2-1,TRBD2,TGTGCCAGCAGCTTAGCTAGCGGGGGCTCCTACAATGAGCAGTTCTTC,CASSLASGGSYNEQFF
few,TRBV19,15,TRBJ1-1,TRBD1,TGTGCCAGTAGTGCCCCGACAGGGGGGCGGACTGAAGCTTTCTTT,CASSAPTGGRTEAFF
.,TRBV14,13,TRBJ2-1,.,TGTGCCAGCAGCCAAGTGGAATACGGTGAGCAGTTCTTC,CASSQVEYGEQFF
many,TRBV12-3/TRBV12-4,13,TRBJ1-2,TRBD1,TGTGCCAGCAGCCTAACAGGGGACTATGGCTACACCTTC,CASSLTGDYGYTF
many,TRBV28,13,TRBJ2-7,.,TGTGCCAGCAGTTTAGGGCAGCTCGGCGAGCAGTACTTC,CASSLGQLGEQYF
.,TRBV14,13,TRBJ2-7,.,TGTGCCAGCAGGCGTTCGGGGTTCCACGAGCAGTACTTC,CASRRSGFHEQYF
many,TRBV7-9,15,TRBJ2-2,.,TGTGCCAGCAGCTTATTTATTTCGAACACCGGGGAGCTGTTTTTT,CASSLFISNTGELFF
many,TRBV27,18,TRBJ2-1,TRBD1,TGTGCCAGCAGTTTACTAGGGGGCGAGTTCAGCTCCTACAATGAGCAGTTCTTC,CASSLLGGEFSSYNEQFF
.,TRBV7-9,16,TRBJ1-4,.,TGTGCCAGCAGCTTGTCCAATCACGGTTCTAATGAAAAACTGTTTTTT,CASSLSNHGSNEKLFF
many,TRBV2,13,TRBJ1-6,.,TGTGCCAGCAGTGGGTCGGAGAATTCACCCCTCCACTTT,CASSGSENSPLHF
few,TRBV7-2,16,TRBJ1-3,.,TGTGCCAGCAGCTTAGGGAGTGTTTTCGCTGGAAACACCATATATTTT,CASSLGSVFAGNTIYF
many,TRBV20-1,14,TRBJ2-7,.,TGCAGTGCTCGAGGAGACAGTGTATCCTACGAGCAGTACTTC,CSARGDSVSYEQYF
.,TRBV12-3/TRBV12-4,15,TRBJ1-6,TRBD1,TGTGCCAGCAGTTTCGGGGACAGTGATAATTCACCCCTCCACTTT,CASSFGDSDNSPLHF
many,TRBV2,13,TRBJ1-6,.,TGTGCCAGCACTGGAGCGGAATATTCACCCCTCCACTTT,CASTGAEYSPLHF
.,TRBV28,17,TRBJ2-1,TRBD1,TGTGCCAGCAGTCTCCAGGCCCTACGGGACAGGGCAAATGAGCAGTTCTTC,CASSLQALRDRANEQFF
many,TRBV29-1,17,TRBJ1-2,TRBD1,TGCAGCGTCGTAGGGGCAGGGGGGAACGGCCAGCCAAATGGCTACACCTTC,CSVVGAGGNGQPNGYTF